Following are 18 T cell receptor beta chains from one sample sequenced in a study of shared clonotypes between healthy human individuals. Measured with immunoSEQ multiplex PCR; TCRdb has only the in-frame clones, and not every one. Of about 1 million clones listed, 65% to 75% are singletons. The specimen sequenced was memory CD4+ T cells sorted from blood. Subset indicated: CD45RA-negative fraction. The source is a man in his late teens or twenties in good health.

The rearrangement links TRBV6-1 to TRBJ2-2, with 7 bases that match TRBD1. V shed 9 bases and J 1 base; nucleotides not matched to a gene: 5. The CDR3 loop spans 14 amino acids. The germline gives CDR1 MNHNS, CDR2 SASEGT. The CDR3 DNA is TGTGCCAGTGTCAGGGGGTGGAACACCGGGGAGCTGTTTTTT. It specifies CASVRGWNTGELFF.

The V call is TRBV5-1, the J call TRBJ1-2, with a weak D call TRBD1 (5 bases). The germline V gene encodes CDR1 SGHRS and CDR2 YFSETQ. V was trimmed by 0 bases and J by 6 bases, leaving 18 bases between them. The CDR3 consists of 16 residues. CDR3 loop: CASSLAADTTTHGYTF. CDR3 nucleotide sequence: TGCGCCAGCAGCTTGGCCGCGGACACGACAACTCATGGCTACACCTTC.

The chain links TRBV10-1 to TRBJ2-2; possibly TRBD2 for D (5 bases). The CDR3 totals 14 residues. Trimming removed 0 bases at V and 6 bases at J, with 8 bases between. Germline V CDR1 and CDR2: WNHNN, SYGVQD (reference sequence). This CDR3 reads CASSESGRPGELFF. The CDR3 bases are TGCGCCAGCAGTGAGTCGGGGAGACCCGGGGAGCTGTTTTTT.

The chain is built from TRBV7-2 and TRBJ1-5; 8 nucleotides agree with TRBD1. Germline CDR1 and CDR2: SGHTA and FQGNSA. This CDR3 is 15 amino acids long. The junction had 4 bases not matched to a gene; V was cut back by 1 base and J by 5 bases. The CDR3 here is CASSLVDRDDQPQHF. The DNA for the CDR3 is TGTGCCAGCAGCTTAGTGGACAGGGATGATCAGCCCCAGCATTTT.

The V call is TRBV7-2, the J call TRBJ2-7; 8 nucleotides agree with TRBD2. This CDR3 spans 14 amino acids. V dropped 5 bases and J dropped 10; count of bases not matched to a gene: 13. Germline CDR1 and CDR2: SGHTA and FQGNSA. CDR3 loop: CASSPSGGGFEQYF. CDR3 in DNA: TGTGCCAGCAGCCCTTCGGGCGGGGGGTTTGAACAGTACTTC.

The rearrangement uses TRBV5-1 and TRBJ1-5; TRBD1 might be the D (5 bases). The V gene lost 2 bases and the J gene lost 1 base, with 10 bases spanning the gap. Germline values: CDR1 SGHRS, CDR2 YFSETQ. The CDR3 loop spans 15 amino acids. This CDR3 is CASSFGAESNQPQHF. CDR3 nucleotide sequence: TGCGCCAGCAGCTTTGGGGCGGAAAGCAATCAGCCCCAGCATTTT.

V gene TRBV5-1 combines with J gene TRBJ2-2; possible D gene TRBD1, 5 bases. V was cut by 0 bases and J by 4 bases, with 16 bases left in between. Germline-derived CDR1 and CDR2 are SGHRS and YFSETQ. There are 17 residues in the CDR3. CDR3 loop: CASSLEGVGASTGELFF. In nucleotides, the CDR3 is TGCGCCAGCAGCTTGGAAGGCGTTGGGGCTAGCACCGGGGAGCTGTTTTTT.

The rearrangement joins TRBV29-1 to TRBJ2-7; 10 nucleotides agree with TRBD2. CDR3 length: 16 residues. The germline V gene has CDR1 SQVTM and CDR2 ANQGSEA. V lost 7 bases to trimming and J lost 2 bases; unmatched junction nucleotides: 14. In DNA, the CDR3 is TGCAGCGCCGTTAGGGGTAGCGGGGGGAAAGCCTACGAGCAGTACTTC. As protein: CSAVRGSGGKAYEQYF.

The chain employs TRBV28 and TRBJ2-7; TRBD1 matches 7 bases. The ends lost 2 bases at V and 3 bases at J; junction bases unmatched: 7. Germline V lookup: CDR1 MDHEN, CDR2 SYDVKM. CDR3 length equals 15 residues. This chain's CDR3 is CASSLQDRWIYEQYF. The CDR3 bases are TGTGCCAGCAGTTTACAGGACAGGTGGATCTACGAGCAGTACTTC. Based on the CDR3 plus reference TRBV28 and TRBJ2-7, the full variable domain is DVKVTQSSRYLVKRTGEKVFLECVQDMDHENMFWYRQDPGLGLRLIYFSYDVKMKEKGDIPEGYSVSREKKERFSLILESASTNQTSMYLCASSLQDRWIYEQYFGPGTRLTVT.

The chain is built from TRBV7-9 and TRBJ1-2; no firm D call. The germline V gene has CDR1 SEHNR and CDR2 FQNEAQ (reference sequence). CDR3 size: 13 residues. Trimming removed 5 bases at V and 6 bases at J, with 13 bases between. CDR3 sequence reads: CASSDRSLDGYTF. The CDR3 DNA reads TGTGCCAGCAGCGACCGGTCCTTGGATGGCTACACCTTC.

This clone was counted at least ten times. Distinct nucleotide sequences in the sample also encode this CDR3. V is TRBV10-3 and J is TRBJ2-3; 10 bases match TRBD2. J lost 1 base, V lost 0 bases, and 1 base had no gene match. Germline values: CDR1 ENHRY, CDR2 SYGVKD. The CDR3 is 16 residues long. The CDR3 is CAISESGLAGTDTQYF. The CDR3 DNA follows: TGTGCCATCAGTGAGTCTGGACTAGCGGGCACAGATACGCAGTATTTT.

The chain has TRBV27 and TRBJ1-6; TRBD1 agrees at 9 bases. The germline V gene encodes CDR1 MNHEY and CDR2 SMNVEV (reference sequence). This CDR3 region has 15 residues. Losses at the gene ends were 8 bases for V and 2 bases for J; bases not matched to a gene: 4. CDR3 nucleotide sequence: TGTGCCAGCCGGACAGGGGAGGCCTATAATTCACCCCTCCACTTT. It yields the protein CASRTGEAYNSPLHF.

This chain joins TRBV2 and TRBJ2-7; 7 bases fit TRBD1. The J segment lost 4 bases and the V segment lost 5 bases, leaving 5 bases of the junction unmatched. CDR3 length equals 13 residues. Germline V lookup: CDR1 SNHLY, CDR2 FYNNEI. DNA for the CDR3: TGTGCCAGCAGTTTTAAACAGGGGTACGAGCAGTACTTC. It is translated as CASSFKQGYEQYF.

This clone occurred once. V and J are TRBV15 and TRBJ2-3; the D gene is possibly TRBD2 (5 bases). The germline V gene has CDR1 LNHNV and CDR2 YYDKDF (reference sequence). Trimming stripped 0 bases from V and 1 base from J, with 14 bases between. The CDR3 totals 17 residues. The CDR3 DNA reads TGTGCCACCAGCAGAGATCGAGGCGGGCCCGGCACAGATACGCAGTATTTT. This codes for CATSRDRGGPGTDTQYF.

CDR3: CASSPSGGAVDTQYF. The CDR3 region has the DNA TGTGCCAGTAGCCCTAGCGGGGGGGCCGTGGATACGCAGTATTTT. V usage is TRBV19 and J usage is TRBJ2-3; the match to TRBD2 covers 12 bases. The V segment lost 6 bases and the J segment 6 bases; nucleotides outside the gene matches: 7. Looked up from germline, CDR1 is LNHDA and CDR2 is SQIVND (reference sequence). The CDR3 contains 15 residues.

The chain employs TRBV5-1 and TRBJ2-1; 10 bases are shared with TRBD2. With V trimmed by 4 bases and J by 10 bases, 11 bases remained unmatched. The CDR3 totals 15 residues. Germline V gene lookup returns CDR1 SGHRS and CDR2 YFSETQ. This CDR3 is CASSAAGTSAWEQFF. CDR3 nucleotides: TGCGCCAGCAGCGCAGCCGGGACTAGCGCTTGGGAGCAGTTCTTC.

A word on this clone: Possible read error: a much larger clone is one base away. At the DNA level, this CDR3 is encoded by other sequences in the same sample as well. The J gene is TRBJ2-3, the V gene TRBV11-3; D is undetermined. This CDR3 region has 14 residues. Per germline, CDR1 SGHNT and CDR2 YENEEA. Trimming took off 1 base at V and 2 bases at J, with 7 bases between the two ends. CDR3 sequence reads: CASSLGAVTDTQYF. CDR3 nucleotide sequence: TGTGCCAGCAGCTTAGGGGCGGTCACAGATACGCAGTATTTT.

The chain is built from TRBV5-1 and TRBJ2-5, with TRBD2 matching over 7 bases. There are 17 residues in the CDR3. J was trimmed by 2 bases and V by 4 bases; bases with no gene match: 14. Germline values: CDR1 SGHRS, CDR2 YFSETQ. The CDR3 coding sequence is TGCGCCAGCAGCCCTAGGCCTGGGAGGGGAATACAAGAGACCCAGTACTTC. Translating gives CASSPRPGRGIQETQYF.